This passage covers 29 T cell receptor beta chains from one sample sequenced in a study of blood T cell repertoires in COVID-19. The repertoire was sequenced with immunoSEQ multiplex PCR; TCRdb's copy has only in-frame clones and lacks some. The sample records under 350,000 clones, over 75% being singletons. The sequencing input was peripheral blood. Receptors were obtained from a woman aged 70-85 years with acute or convalescent COVID-19.

The chain recombines TRBV5-4 with TRBJ1-3; TRBD1 matches at 8 bases. The length of the CDR3 is 17 residues. V shed 0 bases, J shed 0 bases, and the junction held 5 bases outside the gene matches. CDR1 and CDR2 from the germline V gene are SGHNT and YYREEE (reference sequence). CDR3 region: CASSLAGQGFSGNTIYF. For the CDR3, the DNA is TGTGCCAGCAGCTTGGCCGGACAGGGTTTCTCTGGAAACACCATATATTTT.

This sequence joins TRBV11-2 and TRBJ1-1; D remains ambiguous. Germline CDR1 reads SGHAT; CDR2 reads FQNNGV. This CDR3 has 14 residues. With 3 bases removed from V and 3 bases from J, the gap between germline ends came to 11 bases. This CDR3 is CASSFPRSYTEAFF. The CDR3 DNA reads as TGTGCCAGCAGCTTCCCGAGGAGTTACACTGAAGCTTTCTTT.

V gene TRBV10-3 combines with J gene TRBJ1-1; 9 bases agree with TRBD1. The germline gives CDR1 ENHRY, CDR2 SYGVKD. This CDR3 is built from 15 residues. The trim removed 3 bases at V and 6 bases at J, leaving 8 bases unmatched. CDR3 residues: CAISETGQGRPEAFF. DNA for the CDR3: TGTGCCATCAGTGAAACGGGACAGGGAAGACCTGAAGCTTTCTTT.

A note on this clone: The same CDR3 also results from other DNA sequences found in this sample. The chain employs TRBV5-1 and TRBJ2-2; 9 bases fit TRBD2. Looked up from germline, CDR1 is SGHRS and CDR2 is YFSETQ. The CDR3 contains 17 residues. Losses at the gene ends were 2 bases for V and 0 bases for J; bases not matched to a gene: 5. CDR3 sequence (DNA): TGCGCCAGCAGCTTAGGCGGGGGGGCCCCGAACACCGGGGAGCTGTTTTTT. Protein: CASSLGGGAPNTGELFF. The full variable domain, its missing parts supplied by reference TRBV5-1 and TRBJ2-2, is KAGVTQTPRYLIKTRGQQVTLSCSPISGHRSVSWYQQTPGQGLQFLFEYFSETQRNKGNFPGRFSGRQFSNSRSEMNVSTLELGDSALYLCASSLGGGAPNTGELFFGEGSRLTVL.

The rearrangement uses TRBV2 and TRBJ1-6; 8 nucleotides line up with TRBD1. Germline-derived CDR1 and CDR2 are SNHLY and FYNNEI. The junction had 10 bases not matched to a gene; V was cut back by 9 bases and J by 9 bases. The CDR3 sequence is 14 residues long. CDR3 residues: CASGDRLEGSPLHF. CDR3 nucleotides: TGTGCCAGTGGGGACAGGCTGGAGGGTTCACCCCTCCACTTT.

The chain combines TRBV5-4 with TRBJ2-7; possibly TRBD1 for D (6 bases). V was trimmed by 0 bases and J by 0 bases, leaving 10 bases between them. From germline, CDR1 is SGHNT and CDR2 YYREEE (reference sequence). This CDR3 has 15 residues. The CDR3 DNA reads TGTGCCAGCAGCTTGGGGCAGGGGAGCTCCTACGAGCAGTACTTC. Translated, it gives CASSLGQGSSYEQYF. Full variable domain (outside the CDR3, taken from reference TRBV5-4 and TRBJ2-7): ETGVTQSPTHLIKTRGQQVTLRCSSQSGHNTVSWYQQALGQGPQFIFQYYREEENGRGNFPPRFSGLQFPNYSSELNVNALELDDSALYLCASSLGQGSSYEQYFGPGTRLTVT.

For this clone: Germline is not matched at one junction end, which may reflect a read error. The chain couples TRBV7-7 to TRBJ1-1; no firm D call. Germline assignment: CDR1 SSHAT and CDR2 FNYEAQ (reference sequence). CDR3 length: 13 residues. The CDR3 bases are TGTGCTAGCAGCCTAAACTGGAACACTGAAGCTTTCTTT. Translation gives CASSLNWNTEAFF.

The chain links TRBV2 to TRBJ2-7; D is possibly TRBD1 (6 bases). CDR1 is SNHLY, CDR2 FYNNEI, per germline. The ends were cut back, 6 bases at V and 4 bases at J, with 16 bases in the middle. The CDR3 has 14 amino acids. In DNA form, the CDR3 reads TGTGCCAGCAGCCAGGACAGAGCCGAATACGAGCAGTACTTC. Its protein is CASSQDRAEYEQYF.

Comments on this clone: This CDR3 is also generated by other DNA sequences in the sample. This chain uses TRBV9 with TRBJ1-2, with D possibly TRBD1 on 5 matching bases. The CDR3 runs 13 residues. V lost 2 bases, J lost 4 bases, and 9 bases lay in between. The germline V gene encodes CDR1 SGDLS and CDR2 YYNGEE. The CDR3 DNA reads as TGTGCCAGCAGCGTGGGGGGTACCTATGGCTACACCTTC. Protein product: CASSVGGTYGYTF.

The rearrangement links TRBV15 to TRBJ1-1; D call uncertain. The CDR3 sequence is 15 residues long. Germline-derived CDR1 and CDR2 are LNHNV and YYDKDF (reference sequence). Trimming took 0 bases from V and 1 from J, leaving 9 bases between them. The CDR3: CATSRDRNRNTEAFF. The CDR3, as DNA: TGTGCCACCAGCAGAGATCGTAACAGGAACACTGAAGCTTTCTTT.

This rearrangement joins TRBV5-1 to TRBJ1-1; D is ambiguous. The CDR3 covers 14 residues. In germline, CDR1 is SGHRS, CDR2 YFSETQ. V was pared by 3 bases and J by 4 bases, with 13 bases between. The CDR3 DNA reads as TGCGCCAGCAGCTCCGGGAGTAAAGCCACTGAAGCTTTCTTT. The encoded protein is CASSSGSKATEAFF. The variable domain in full, completed from reference TRBV5-1 and TRBJ1-1, reads KAGVTQTPRYLIKTRGQQVTLSCSPISGHRSVSWYQQTPGQGLQFLFEYFSETQRNKGNFPGRFSGRQFSNSRSEMNVSTLELGDSALYLCASSSGSKATEAFFGQGTRLTVV.

There are a few counts of this clone. The chain is built from TRBV6-5 and TRBJ1-2; TRBD1 might be the D (5 bases). The CDR3 loop spans 13 amino acids. Germline CDR1 MNHEY, CDR2 SVGAGI. V shed 6 bases and J shed 4 bases, with 12 bases lying between them. Here the CDR3 reads CASSAEGAYGYTF. The CDR3 DNA reads TGTGCCAGCAGCGCGGAAGGGGCCTATGGCTACACCTTC.

As for this clone: The same CDR3 is also encoded by other DNA sequences in this sample. The chain is built from TRBV18 and TRBJ1-1, with D hard to call. CDR3 length: 14 residues. Trimming stripped 3 bases from V and 0 bases from J, with 8 bases between. CDR1 is KGHSH, CDR2 LQKENI, per germline. CDR3 nucleotides: TGTGCCAGCTCACCGCGAGATTTGAACACTGAAGCTTTCTTT. Its protein product is CASSPRDLNTEAFF.

This clone was detected once. This chain joins TRBV9 and TRBJ2-5, with TRBD2 matching over 10 bases. The length of the CDR3 is 18 residues. Germline V lookup: CDR1 SGDLS, CDR2 YYNGEE. With 3 bases clipped from V and 3 bases from J, the junction kept 14 bases outside the gene matches. For the CDR3, the DNA is TGTGCCAGCAGCGAGAGGGGTTCTAGCGGGGGCCTAGAAGAGACCCAGTACTTC. Encoded protein: CASSERGSSGGLEETQYF.

V is TRBV5-5 and J is TRBJ1-2; D is unclear. Germline loops: CDR1 SGHKS, CDR2 YYEKEE (reference sequence). This CDR3 has 13 amino acids. The V end lost 1 base, the J end lost 8 bases, and 12 bases lay between the germline ends. The CDR3 protein is CASSLRMMRGYTF. In nucleotides, the CDR3 is TGTGCCAGCAGCTTGCGCATGATGAGGGGCTACACCTTC.

The J gene is TRBJ2-5, the V gene TRBV11-2; 8 positions match TRBD1. This CDR3 is 14 amino acids long. Germline-derived CDR1 and CDR2 are SGHAT and FQNNGV. After removal of 4 bases from V and 5 bases from J, the junction contained 6 bases not matched to a gene. The CDR3 coding sequence is TGTGCCAGCAGCTCGCAGGGGGCCAGGGAGACCCAGTACTTC. Amino acids: CASSSQGARETQYF.

The rearrangement joins TRBV6-1 to TRBJ2-7, with D perhaps TRBD2 (6 bases). From germline, CDR1 is MNHNS and CDR2 SASEGT. The CDR3 extends over 16 amino acids. V was pared by 3 bases and J by 3 bases, with 18 bases between. The CDR3 protein is CASSDSGRGNGYEQYF. The CDR3 DNA reads TGTGCCAGCAGTGATTCGGGACGGGGGAACGGCTACGAGCAGTACTTC.

This chain links TRBV7-6 with TRBJ2-1; perhaps TRBD2 as D (7 bases). Trimming cost V 1 base and J 9 bases, with 22 bases left between them. In germline, CDR1 is SGHVS, CDR2 FNYEAQ. The CDR3 consists of 17 residues. The CDR3 nucleotides are TGTGCCAGCAGCTTAGGGCAACGGGGGGCGGCTACGGGTGAGCAGTTCTTC. Translation gives CASSLGQRGAATGEQFF.

In this sample, this clone turned up once. This sequence joins TRBV3-1 (or the pseudogene TRBV3-2) and TRBJ1-5, with 8 bases that match TRBD1. Germline CDR1 reads LGHDT; CDR2 reads YNNKEL (reference sequence). V was clipped by 2 bases and J by 1 base; unmatched bases: 10. This CDR3 is built from 18 residues. Here the CDR3 reads CASSQSRGPRGSNQPQHF. CDR3 in DNA: TGTGCCAGCAGCCAATCCAGGGGGCCCCGAGGGAGCAATCAGCCCCAGCATTTT.

This clone was counted a single time. The V and J genes are TRBV5-6 and TRBJ1-1; D gene unclear. CDR3 size: 14 residues. The V end lost 0 bases, the J end lost 3 bases, and 9 bases lay between the germline ends. Germline V gene data show CDR1 as SGHDT and CDR2 as YYEEEE. CDR3 region: CASSLVWAYTEAFF. In nucleotides, the CDR3 is TGTGCCAGCAGCTTGGTGTGGGCCTACACTGAAGCTTTCTTT.

The table lists this clone with a count of one. V and J are TRBV5-1 and TRBJ2-6; the match to TRBD1 covers 9 bases. CDR1 SGHRS and CDR2 YFSETQ come from the germline V gene. With 0 bases clipped from V and 2 bases from J, the junction kept 9 bases outside the gene matches. CDR3 length: 19 residues. CDR3 residues: CASSLAGTGWSAGANVLTF. In DNA, the CDR3 is TGCGCCAGCAGCTTGGCCGGGACAGGGTGGTCGGCTGGGGCCAACGTCCTGACTTTC.

V gene TRBV12-3 or TRBV12-4 combines with J gene TRBJ1-2; no clear D gene. Deletions cut 5 bases from V and 8 bases from J, with 12 bases between. CDR3 length: 12 amino acids. CDR3 sequence reads: CASSLGVGGYTF. CDR3 DNA: TGTGCCAGCAGTCTCGGGGTCGGCGGCTACACCTTC.

The count of this clone is one. The chain has TRBV2 and TRBJ2-3; the match to TRBD2 covers 8 bases. From germline, CDR1 is SNHLY and CDR2 FYNNEI. The CDR3 is made up of 14 amino acids. V trimming: 6 bases; J trimming: 1 base; junction bases outside the gene matches: 3. The CDR3 loop is CASRIGGGTDTQYF. In DNA, the CDR3 is TGTGCCAGCAGAATCGGGGGGGGCACAGATACGCAGTATTTT.

Turning to this clone: One end of the junction is discordant with germline, which a read error may explain. J is TRBJ2-1 and V is TRBV18, with 7 bases lining up with TRBD2. Germline V gives CDR1 KGHSH, CDR2 LQKENI. This CDR3 comprises 15 residues. The CDR3 DNA follows: TGTGCCAGCGCACCTACCTTGGGGGGGGACAATGAGCAGTTCTTC. Translating it yields CASAPTLGGDNEQFF.

This chain links TRBV6-5 with TRBJ1-2; the match to TRBD1 covers 11 bases. Germline lookup yields CDR1 MNHEY and CDR2 SVGAGI. Trimming took 5 bases from V and 7 from J; bases not matched to a gene: 9. The CDR3 is 15 amino acids. The chain's CDR3 is CASSTLGQGAGGYTF. For the CDR3, the DNA is TGTGCCAGCAGTACCCTTGGACAGGGGGCTGGTGGCTACACCTTC.

The chain is built from TRBV18 and TRBJ1-4, with D possibly being TRBD1 (5 bases). The germline V and J ends were trimmed by 3 bases and 8 bases, with 10 bases remaining between them. The CDR3 is made up of 13 amino acids. The germline V gene encodes CDR1 KGHSH and CDR2 LQKENI. The DNA for the CDR3 is TGTGCCAGCTCACCGGGACTCGGGGAAAAACTGTTTTTT. Its translation is CASSPGLGEKLFF.

V and J are TRBV6-7 and TRBJ2-2; the D gene is possibly TRBD2 (6 bases). TRBV6-7 is placed among ORFs of uncertain function. Between the trimmed V and J ends, which lost 7 bases and 5 bases, there was a span of 11 bases. The CDR3 has 13 amino acids. The CDR3 DNA sequence: TGTGCCAGCACCCCCCGGGGGACCGGGGAGCTGTTTTTT. Protein sequence: CASTPRGTGELFF.

This clone was seen a few times. The V and J genes are TRBV5-1 and TRBJ1-2; TRBD1 aligns across 10 bases. Germline CDR1 and CDR2: SGHRS and YFSETQ. The CDR3 consists of 16 residues. J was trimmed by 3 bases and V by 5 bases; bases with no gene match: 10. In DNA, the CDR3 is TGCGCCAGCAGGACCCCGCCCGGGACAGGGGACTATGGCTACACCTTC. This gives the protein CASRTPPGTGDYGYTF.

This clone was seen just once. This chain links TRBV18 with TRBJ2-1; 9 bases are shared with TRBD1. The germline gives CDR1 KGHSH, CDR2 LQKENI. V dropped 4 bases and J dropped 8; count of bases not matched to a gene: 12. The CDR3 runs to 16 residues. The CDR3 is CASSRIQGTGTDEQFF. As DNA, the CDR3 is TGTGCCAGCTCACGCATTCAAGGGACAGGGACCGATGAGCAGTTCTTC.